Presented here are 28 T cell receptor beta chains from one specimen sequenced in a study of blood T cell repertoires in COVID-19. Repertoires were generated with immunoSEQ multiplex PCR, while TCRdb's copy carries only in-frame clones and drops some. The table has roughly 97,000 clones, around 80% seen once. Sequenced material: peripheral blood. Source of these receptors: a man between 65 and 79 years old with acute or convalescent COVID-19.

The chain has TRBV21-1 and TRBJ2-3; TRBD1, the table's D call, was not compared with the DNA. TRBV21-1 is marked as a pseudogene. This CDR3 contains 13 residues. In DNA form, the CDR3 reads TGTGCCAGCAGTTCCAGGGCTACAGATACGCAGTATTTT. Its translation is CASSSRATDTQYF.

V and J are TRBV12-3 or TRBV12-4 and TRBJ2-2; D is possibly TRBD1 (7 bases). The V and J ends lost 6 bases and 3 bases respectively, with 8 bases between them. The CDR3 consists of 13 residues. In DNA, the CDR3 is TGTGCCAGCAGCAGGGGGGACACCGGGGAGCTGTTTTTT. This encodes CASSRGDTGELFF.

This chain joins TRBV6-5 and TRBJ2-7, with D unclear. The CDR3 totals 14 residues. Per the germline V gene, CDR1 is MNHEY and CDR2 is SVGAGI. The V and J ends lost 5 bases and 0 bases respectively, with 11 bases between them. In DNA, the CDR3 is TGTGCCAGCAGTCCGAGGTCGAGCTCCTACGAGCAGTACTTC. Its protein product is CASSPRSSSYEQYF.

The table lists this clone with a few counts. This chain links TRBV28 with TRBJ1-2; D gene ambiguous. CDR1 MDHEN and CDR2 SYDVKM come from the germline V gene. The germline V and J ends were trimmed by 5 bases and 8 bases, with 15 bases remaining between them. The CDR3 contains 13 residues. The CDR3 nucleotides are TGTGCCAGCAGTGCGGCGATTAGGCAGGGCTACACCTTC. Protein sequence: CASSAAIRQGYTF.

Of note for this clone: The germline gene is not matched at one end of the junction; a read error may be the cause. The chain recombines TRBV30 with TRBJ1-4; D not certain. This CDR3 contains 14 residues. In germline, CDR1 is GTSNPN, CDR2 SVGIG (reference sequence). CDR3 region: CARSGSGFNEKLFF. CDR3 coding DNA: TGTGCCCGGAGTGGGTCGGGGTTTAATGAAAAACTGTTTTTT. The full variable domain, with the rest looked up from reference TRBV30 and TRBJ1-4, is SQTIHQWPATLVQPVGSPLSLECTVEGTSNPNLYWYRQAAGRGLQLLFYSVGIGQISSEVPQNLSASRPQDRQFILSSKKLLLSDSGFYLCARSGSGFNEKLFFGSGTQLSVL.

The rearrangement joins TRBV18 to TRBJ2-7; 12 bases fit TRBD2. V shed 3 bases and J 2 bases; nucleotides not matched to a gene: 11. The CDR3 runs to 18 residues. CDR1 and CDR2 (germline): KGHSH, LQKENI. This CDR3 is CASSPILAGGPGTYEQYF. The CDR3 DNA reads TGTGCCAGCTCACCCATTCTAGCGGGAGGGCCAGGGACCTACGAGCAGTACTTC.

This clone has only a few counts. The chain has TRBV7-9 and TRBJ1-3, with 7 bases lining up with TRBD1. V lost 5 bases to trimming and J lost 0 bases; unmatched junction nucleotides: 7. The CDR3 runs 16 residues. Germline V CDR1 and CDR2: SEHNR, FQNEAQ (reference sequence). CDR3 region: CASSKREGASGNTIYF. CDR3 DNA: TGTGCCAGCAGCAAGAGAGAGGGGGCCTCTGGAAACACCATATATTTT.

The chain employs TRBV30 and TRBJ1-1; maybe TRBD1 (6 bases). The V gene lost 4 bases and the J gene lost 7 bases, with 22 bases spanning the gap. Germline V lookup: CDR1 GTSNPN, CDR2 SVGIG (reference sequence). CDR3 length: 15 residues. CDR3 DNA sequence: TGTGCCTGGATGATTGTACATGGGGGCGCGGGTGAAGCTTTCTTT. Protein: CAWMIVHGGAGEAFF.

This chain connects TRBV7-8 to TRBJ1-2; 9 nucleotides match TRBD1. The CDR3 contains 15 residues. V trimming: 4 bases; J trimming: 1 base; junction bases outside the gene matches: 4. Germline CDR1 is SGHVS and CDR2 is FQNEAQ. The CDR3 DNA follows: TGTGCCAGCAGCTCCCGGGACAGGGTTAACTATGGCTACACCTTC. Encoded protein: CASSSRDRVNYGYTF. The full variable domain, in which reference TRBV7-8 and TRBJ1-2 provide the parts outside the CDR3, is GAGVSQSPRYKVAKRGQDVALRCDPISGHVSLFWYQQALGQGPEFLTYFQNEAQLDKSGLPSDRFFAERPEGSVSTLKIQRTQQEDSAVYLCASSSRDRVNYGYTFGSGTRLTVV.

The CDR3 reads CASSQARTEALSGNTIYF. CDR3 DNA: TGCGCCAGCAGCCAAGCAAGGACGGAGGCCCTCTCAGGAAACACCATATATTTT. The V gene is TRBV4-1, the J gene TRBJ1-3; unclear D gene. The CDR3 has 18 amino acids. The ends were cut back, 1 base at V and 4 bases at J, with 20 bases in the middle. Germline values: CDR1 MGHRA, CDR2 YSYEKL.

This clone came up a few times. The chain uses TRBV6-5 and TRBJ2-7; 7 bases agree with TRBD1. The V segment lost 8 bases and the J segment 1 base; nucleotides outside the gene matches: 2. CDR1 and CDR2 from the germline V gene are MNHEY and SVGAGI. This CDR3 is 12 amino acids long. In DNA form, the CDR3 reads TGTGCCAGCCTGGACAGGTCCTACGAGCAGTACGTC. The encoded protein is CASLDRSYEQYV.

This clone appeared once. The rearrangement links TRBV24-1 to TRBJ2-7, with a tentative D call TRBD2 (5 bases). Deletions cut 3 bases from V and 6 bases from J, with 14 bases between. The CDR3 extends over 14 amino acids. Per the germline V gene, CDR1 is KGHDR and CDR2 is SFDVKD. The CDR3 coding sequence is TGTGCCACCAGTGATCTGGCACACGAGGGCGAGCAGTACTTC. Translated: CATSDLAHEGEQYF.

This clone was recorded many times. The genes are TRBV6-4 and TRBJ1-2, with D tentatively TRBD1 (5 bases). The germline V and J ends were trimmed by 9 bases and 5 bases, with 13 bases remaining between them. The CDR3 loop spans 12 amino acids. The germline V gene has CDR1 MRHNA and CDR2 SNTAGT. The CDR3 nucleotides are TGTGCCAGGACCGGAGGGGATTATGGCTACACCTTC. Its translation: CARTGGDYGYTF.

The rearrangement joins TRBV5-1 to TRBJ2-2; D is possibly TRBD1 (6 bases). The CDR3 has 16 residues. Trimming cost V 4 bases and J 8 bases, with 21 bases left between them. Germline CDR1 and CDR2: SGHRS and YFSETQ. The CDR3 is CASSELPGTTGGELFF. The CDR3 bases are TGCGCCAGCAGCGAGCTTCCCGGGACAACGGGGGGGGAGCTGTTTTTT.

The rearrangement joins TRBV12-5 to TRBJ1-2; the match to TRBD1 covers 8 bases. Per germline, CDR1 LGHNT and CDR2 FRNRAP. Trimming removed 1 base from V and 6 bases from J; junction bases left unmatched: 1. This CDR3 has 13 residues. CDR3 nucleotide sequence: TGTGCTAGTGGTTTGGCAGGGGGCCATGGCTACACCTTC. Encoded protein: CASGLAGGHGYTF.

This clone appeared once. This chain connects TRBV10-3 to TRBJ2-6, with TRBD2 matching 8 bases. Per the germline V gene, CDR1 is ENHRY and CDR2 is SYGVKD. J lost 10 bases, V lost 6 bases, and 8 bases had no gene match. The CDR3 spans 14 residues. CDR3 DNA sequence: TGTGCCATCAGACGGGGGGGAGGCTTTAACGTCCTGACTTTC. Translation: CAIRRGGGFNVLTF.

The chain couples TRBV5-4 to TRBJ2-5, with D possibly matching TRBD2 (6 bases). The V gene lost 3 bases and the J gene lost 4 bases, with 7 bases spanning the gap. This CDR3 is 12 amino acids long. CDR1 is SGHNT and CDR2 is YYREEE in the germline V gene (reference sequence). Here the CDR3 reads CASSSEGETQYF. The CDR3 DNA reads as TGTGCCAGCAGCTCGGAGGGAGAGACCCAGTACTTC. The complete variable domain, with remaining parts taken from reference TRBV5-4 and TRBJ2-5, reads ETGVTQSPTHLIKTRGQQVTLRCSSQSGHNTVSWYQQALGQGPQFIFQYYREEENGRGNFPPRFSGLQFPNYSSELNVNALELDDSALYLCASSSEGETQYFGPGTRLLVL.

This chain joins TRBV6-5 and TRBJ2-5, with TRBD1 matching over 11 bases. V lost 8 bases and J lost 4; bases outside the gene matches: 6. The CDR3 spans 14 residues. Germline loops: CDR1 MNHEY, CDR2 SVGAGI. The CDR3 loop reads CASGGQGARETQYF. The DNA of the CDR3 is TGTGCCAGCGGCGGACAGGGGGCCCGAGAGACCCAGTACTTC.

This CDR3 reads CASSLGLSGESYNEQFF. The CDR3 DNA reads TGCGCCAGCAGCTTGGGTTTGAGCGGGGAGAGCTACAATGAGCAGTTCTTC. V gene TRBV5-1 combines with J gene TRBJ2-1; 7 nucleotides match TRBD2. The CDR3 is 17 residues long. The J segment lost 3 bases and the V segment lost 0 bases, leaving 9 bases of the junction unmatched. Germline assignment: CDR1 SGHRS and CDR2 YFSETQ.

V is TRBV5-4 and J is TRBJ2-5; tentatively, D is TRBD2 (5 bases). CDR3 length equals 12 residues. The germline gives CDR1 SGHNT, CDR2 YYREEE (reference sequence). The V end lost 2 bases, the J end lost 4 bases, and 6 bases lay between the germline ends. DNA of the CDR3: TGTGCCAGCAGCTTCCGGGGAGAGACCCAGTACTTC. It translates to CASSFRGETQYF.

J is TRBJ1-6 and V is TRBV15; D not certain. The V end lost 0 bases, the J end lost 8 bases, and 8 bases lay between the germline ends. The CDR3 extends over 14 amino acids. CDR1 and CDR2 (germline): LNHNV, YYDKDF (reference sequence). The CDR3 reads CATSREHSDSPLHF. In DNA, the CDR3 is TGTGCCACCAGCAGAGAACACAGTGATTCACCCCTCCACTTT.

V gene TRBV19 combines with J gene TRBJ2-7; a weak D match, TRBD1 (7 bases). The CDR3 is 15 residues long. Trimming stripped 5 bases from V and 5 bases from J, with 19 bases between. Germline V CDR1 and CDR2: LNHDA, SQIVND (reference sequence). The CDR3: CASSPMVRGADEQYF. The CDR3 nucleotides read TGTGCCAGTAGTCCAATGGTCAGGGGGGCGGACGAGCAGTACTTC.

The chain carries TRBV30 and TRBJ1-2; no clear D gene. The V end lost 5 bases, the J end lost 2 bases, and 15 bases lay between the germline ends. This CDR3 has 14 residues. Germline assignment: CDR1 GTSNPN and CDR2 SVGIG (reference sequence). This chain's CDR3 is CAWYKTGGNYGYTF. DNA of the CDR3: TGTGCCTGGTATAAGACGGGAGGGAACTATGGCTACACCTTC.

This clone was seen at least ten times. DNA of the CDR3: TGTGCCAGCAGTTTATCGCGGTCGACGACGGGGGAGACTGAAGCTTTCTTT. It specifies CASSLSRSTTGETEAFF. J is TRBJ1-1 and V is TRBV27, with D maybe TRBD1 (5 bases). The CDR3 length is 17 residues. Between the trimmed V and J ends, which lost 0 bases and 5 bases, there was a span of 19 bases. The germline V gene encodes CDR1 MNHEY and CDR2 SMNVEV (reference sequence).

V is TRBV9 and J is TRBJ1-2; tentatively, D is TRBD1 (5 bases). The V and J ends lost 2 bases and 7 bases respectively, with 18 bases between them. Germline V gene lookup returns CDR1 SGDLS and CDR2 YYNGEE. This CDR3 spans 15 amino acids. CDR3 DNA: TGTGCCAGCAGCGTGTCGCACAGTGGGGCTCTTGGCTACACCTTC. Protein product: CASSVSHSGALGYTF.

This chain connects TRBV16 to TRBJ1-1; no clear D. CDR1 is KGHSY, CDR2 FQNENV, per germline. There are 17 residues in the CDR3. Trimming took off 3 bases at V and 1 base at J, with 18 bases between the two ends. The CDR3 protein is CASSQRIGRHWNTEAFF. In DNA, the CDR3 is TGTGCCAGCAGCCAGAGAATAGGGAGACATTGGAACACTGAAGCTTTCTTT.

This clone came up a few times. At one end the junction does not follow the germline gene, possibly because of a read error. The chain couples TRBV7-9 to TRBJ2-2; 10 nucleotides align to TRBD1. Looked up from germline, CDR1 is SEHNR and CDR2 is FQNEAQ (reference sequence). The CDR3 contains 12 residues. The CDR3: CASSPRTGGLFF. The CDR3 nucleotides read TGTGCCAGCAGCCCCCGGACAGGGGGGCTGTTTTTT.

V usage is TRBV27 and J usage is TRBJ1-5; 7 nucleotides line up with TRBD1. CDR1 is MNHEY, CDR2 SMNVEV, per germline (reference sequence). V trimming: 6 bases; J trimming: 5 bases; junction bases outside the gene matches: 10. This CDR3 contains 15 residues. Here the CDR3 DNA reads TGTGCCAGCAGACCAATCGACAGGGCGGATCAGCCCCAGCATTTT. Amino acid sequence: CASRPIDRADQPQHF.